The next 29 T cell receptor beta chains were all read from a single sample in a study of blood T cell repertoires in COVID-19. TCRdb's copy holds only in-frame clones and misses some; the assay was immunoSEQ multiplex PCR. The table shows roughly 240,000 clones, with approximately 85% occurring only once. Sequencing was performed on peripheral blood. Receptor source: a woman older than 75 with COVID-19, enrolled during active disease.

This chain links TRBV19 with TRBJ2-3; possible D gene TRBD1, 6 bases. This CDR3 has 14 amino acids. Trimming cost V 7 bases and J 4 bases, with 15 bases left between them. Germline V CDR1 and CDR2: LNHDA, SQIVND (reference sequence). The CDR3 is CASKLVGAADTQYF. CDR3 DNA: TGTGCCAGTAAGTTAGTGGGGGCCGCAGATACGCAGTATTTT.

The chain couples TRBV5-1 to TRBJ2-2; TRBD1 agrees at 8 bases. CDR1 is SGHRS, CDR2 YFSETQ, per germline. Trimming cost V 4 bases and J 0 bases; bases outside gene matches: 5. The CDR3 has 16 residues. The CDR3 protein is CASSGGQVTNTGELFF. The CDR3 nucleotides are TGCGCCAGCAGCGGGGGACAGGTGACGAACACCGGGGAGCTGTTTTTT.

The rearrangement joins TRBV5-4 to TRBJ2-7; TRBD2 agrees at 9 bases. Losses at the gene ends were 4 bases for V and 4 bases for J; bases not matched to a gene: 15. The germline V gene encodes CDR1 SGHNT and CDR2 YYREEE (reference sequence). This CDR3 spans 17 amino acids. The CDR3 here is CASSGPTSGGKRYEQYF. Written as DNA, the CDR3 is TGTGCCAGCAGCGGACCCACAAGCGGGGGGAAACGATACGAGCAGTACTTC.

The CDR3 DNA sequence: TGCGCCAGCAGAACTAGCGGGGGGCCGAGGGAGACCCAGTACTTC. It encodes CASRTSGGPRETQYF. V and J are TRBV5-1 and TRBJ2-5; 12 bases fit TRBD2. The CDR3 runs to 15 residues. Losses at the gene ends were 5 bases for V and 5 bases for J; bases not matched to a gene: 7. Germline V CDR1 and CDR2: SGHRS, YFSETQ. The entire variable domain, with the rest obtained from reference TRBV5-1 and TRBJ2-5, is as follows: KAGVTQTPRYLIKTRGQQVTLSCSPISGHRSVSWYQQTPGQGLQFLFEYFSETQRNKGNFPGRFSGRQFSNSRSEMNVSTLELGDSALYLCASRTSGGPRETQYFGPGTRLLVL.

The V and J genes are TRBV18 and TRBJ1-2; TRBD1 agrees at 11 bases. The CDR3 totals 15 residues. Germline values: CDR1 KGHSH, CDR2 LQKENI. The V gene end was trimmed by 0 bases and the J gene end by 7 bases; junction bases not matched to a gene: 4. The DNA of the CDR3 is TGTGCCAGCTCACCACCGGACAGGGGGCAACTTGGCTACACCTTC. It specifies CASSPPDRGQLGYTF.

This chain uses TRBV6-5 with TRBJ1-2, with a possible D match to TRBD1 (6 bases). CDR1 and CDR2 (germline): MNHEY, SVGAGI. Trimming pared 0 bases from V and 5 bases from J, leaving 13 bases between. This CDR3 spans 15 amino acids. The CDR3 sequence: CASSYSTQGRYGYTF. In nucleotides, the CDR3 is TGTGCCAGCAGTTACTCGACGCAGGGGAGATATGGCTACACCTTC.

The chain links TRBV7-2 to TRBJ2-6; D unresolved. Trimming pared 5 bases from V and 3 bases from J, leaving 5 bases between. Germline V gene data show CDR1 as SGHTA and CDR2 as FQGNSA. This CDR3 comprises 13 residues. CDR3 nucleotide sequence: TGTGCCAGCAGCCCCGGTGGGGCCAACGTCCTGACTTTC. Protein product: CASSPGGANVLTF.

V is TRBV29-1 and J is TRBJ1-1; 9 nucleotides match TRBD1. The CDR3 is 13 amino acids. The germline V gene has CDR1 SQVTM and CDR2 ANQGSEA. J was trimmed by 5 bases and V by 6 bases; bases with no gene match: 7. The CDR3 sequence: CSVGQGRWTEAFF. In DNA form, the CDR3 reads TGCAGCGTGGGACAGGGTCGATGGACTGAAGCTTTCTTT.

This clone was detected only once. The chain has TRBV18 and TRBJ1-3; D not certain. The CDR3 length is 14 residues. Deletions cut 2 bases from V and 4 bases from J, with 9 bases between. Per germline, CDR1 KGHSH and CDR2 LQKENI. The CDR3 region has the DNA TGTGCCAGCTCACCATTTGAGTCAGGAAACACCATATATTTT. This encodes CASSPFESGNTIYF.

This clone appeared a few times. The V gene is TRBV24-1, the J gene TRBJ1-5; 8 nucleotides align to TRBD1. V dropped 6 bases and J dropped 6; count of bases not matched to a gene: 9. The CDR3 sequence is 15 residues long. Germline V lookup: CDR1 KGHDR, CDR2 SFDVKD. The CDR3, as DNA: TGTGCCACCAGTTCCTCGGACAGGGTCGGTCAGCCCCAGCATTTT. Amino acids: CATSSSDRVGQPQHF.

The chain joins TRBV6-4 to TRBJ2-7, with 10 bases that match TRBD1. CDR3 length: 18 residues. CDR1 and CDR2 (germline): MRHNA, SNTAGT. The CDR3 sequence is CACSVCLRGDRGRGEQYV. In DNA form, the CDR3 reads TGTGCCTGCAGTGTCTGCCTACGTGGTGACAGGGGGCGGGGGGAGCAGTACGTC.

The CDR3 sequence is CASRPTGDSYEQYV. The CDR3 bases are TGCGCCAGCAGGCCTACGGGAGATTCCTACGAGCAGTACGTC. The chain links TRBV5-1 to TRBJ2-7, with D possibly matching TRBD2 (6 bases). With 5 bases removed from V and 1 base from J, the gap between germline ends came to 13 bases. The CDR3 totals 14 residues. CDR1 is SGHRS and CDR2 is YFSETQ in the germline V gene.

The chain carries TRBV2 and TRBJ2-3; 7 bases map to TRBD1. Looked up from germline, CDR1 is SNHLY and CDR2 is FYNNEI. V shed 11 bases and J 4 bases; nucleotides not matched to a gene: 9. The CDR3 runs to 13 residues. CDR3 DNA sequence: TGTGCCGGTCTCGGGACAGCCCCAGATACGCAGTATTTT. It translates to CAGLGTAPDTQYF.

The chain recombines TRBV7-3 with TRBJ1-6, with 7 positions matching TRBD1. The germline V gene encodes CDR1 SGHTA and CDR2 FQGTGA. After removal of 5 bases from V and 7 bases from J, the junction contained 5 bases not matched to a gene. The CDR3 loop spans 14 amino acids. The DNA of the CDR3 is TGTGCCAGCAGCAAGGGACAGACAAATTCACCCCTCCACTTT. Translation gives CASSKGQTNSPLHF.

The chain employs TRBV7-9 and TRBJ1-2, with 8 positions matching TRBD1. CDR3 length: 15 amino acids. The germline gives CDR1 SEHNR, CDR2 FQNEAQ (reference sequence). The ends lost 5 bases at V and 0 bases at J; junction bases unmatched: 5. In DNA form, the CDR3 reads TGTGCCAGCAGCCTAAGGACAGGGACTAACTATGGCTACACCTTC. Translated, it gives CASSLRTGTNYGYTF. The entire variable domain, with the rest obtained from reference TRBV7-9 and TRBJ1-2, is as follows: DTGVSQNPRHKITKRGQNVTFRCDPISEHNRLYWYRQTLGQGPEFLTYFQNEAQLEKSRLLSDRFSAERPKGSFSTLEIQRTEQGDSAMYLCASSLRTGTNYGYTFGSGTRLTVV.

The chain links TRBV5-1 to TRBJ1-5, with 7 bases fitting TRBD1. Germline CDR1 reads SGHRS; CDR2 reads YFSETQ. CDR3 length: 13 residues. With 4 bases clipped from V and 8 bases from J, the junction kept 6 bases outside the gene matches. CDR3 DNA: TGCGCCAGCAGCCTACAGGGGAGCGAGCCCCAGCATTTT. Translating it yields CASSLQGSEPQHF.

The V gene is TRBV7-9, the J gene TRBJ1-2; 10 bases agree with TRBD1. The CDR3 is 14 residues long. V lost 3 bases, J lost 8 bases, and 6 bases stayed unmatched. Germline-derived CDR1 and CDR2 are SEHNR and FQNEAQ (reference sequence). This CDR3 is CASSFSDRGEGYTF. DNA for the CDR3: TGTGCCAGCAGCTTTTCGGACAGGGGGGAAGGCTACACCTTC.

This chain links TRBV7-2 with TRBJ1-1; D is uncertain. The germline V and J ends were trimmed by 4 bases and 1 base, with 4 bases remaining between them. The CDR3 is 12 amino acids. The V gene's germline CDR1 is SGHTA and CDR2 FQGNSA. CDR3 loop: CASSWRNTEAFF. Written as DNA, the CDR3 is TGTGCCAGCAGCTGGAGGAACACTGAAGCTTTCTTT.

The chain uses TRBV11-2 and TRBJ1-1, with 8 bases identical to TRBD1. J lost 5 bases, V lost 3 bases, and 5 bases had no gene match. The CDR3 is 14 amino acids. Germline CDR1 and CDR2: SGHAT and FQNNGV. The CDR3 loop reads CASSFRQGWTEAFF. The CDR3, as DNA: TGTGCCAGCAGCTTCCGACAGGGGTGGACTGAAGCTTTCTTT.

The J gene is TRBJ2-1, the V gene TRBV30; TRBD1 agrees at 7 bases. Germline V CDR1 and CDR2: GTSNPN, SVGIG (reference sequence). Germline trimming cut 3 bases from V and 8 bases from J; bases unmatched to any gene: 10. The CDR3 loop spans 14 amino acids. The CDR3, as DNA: TGTGCCTGGAGACGACAGGGATTAGTTTATGAGCAGTTCTTC. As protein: CAWRRQGLVYEQFF.

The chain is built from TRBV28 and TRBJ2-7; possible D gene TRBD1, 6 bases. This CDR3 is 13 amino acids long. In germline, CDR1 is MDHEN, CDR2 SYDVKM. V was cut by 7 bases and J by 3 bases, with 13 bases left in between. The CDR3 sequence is CASTPPGHYEQYF. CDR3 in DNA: TGTGCCAGCACTCCTCCGGGACACTACGAGCAGTACTTC.

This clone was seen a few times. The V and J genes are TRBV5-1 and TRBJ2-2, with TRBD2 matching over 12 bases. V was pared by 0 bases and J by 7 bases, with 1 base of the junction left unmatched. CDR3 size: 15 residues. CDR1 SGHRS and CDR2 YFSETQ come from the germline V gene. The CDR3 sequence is CASSLEGLAGGELFF. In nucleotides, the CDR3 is TGCGCCAGCAGCTTGGAGGGACTAGCGGGCGGGGAGCTGTTTTTT.

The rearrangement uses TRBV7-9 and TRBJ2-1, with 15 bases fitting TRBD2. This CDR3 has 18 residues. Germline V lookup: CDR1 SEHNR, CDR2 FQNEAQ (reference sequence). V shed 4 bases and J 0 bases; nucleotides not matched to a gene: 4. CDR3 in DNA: TGTGCCAGCAGCTCGGGACTAGCGGGGGGAAGCTCCTACAATGAGCAGTTCTTC. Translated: CASSSGLAGGSSYNEQFF.

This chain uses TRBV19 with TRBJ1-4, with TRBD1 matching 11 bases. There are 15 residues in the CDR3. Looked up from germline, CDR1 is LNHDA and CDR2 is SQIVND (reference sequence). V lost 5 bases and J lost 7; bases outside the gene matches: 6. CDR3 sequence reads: CASSPPGTGGEKLFF. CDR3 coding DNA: TGTGCCAGTAGTCCCCCCGGGACAGGGGGTGAAAAACTGTTTTTT. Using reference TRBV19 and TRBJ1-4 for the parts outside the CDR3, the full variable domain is DGGITQSPKYLFRKEGQNVTLSCEQNLNHDAMYWYRQDPGQGLRLIYYSQIVNDFQKGDIAEGYSVSREKKESFPLTVTSAQKNPTAFYLCASSPPGTGGEKLFFGSGTQLSVL.

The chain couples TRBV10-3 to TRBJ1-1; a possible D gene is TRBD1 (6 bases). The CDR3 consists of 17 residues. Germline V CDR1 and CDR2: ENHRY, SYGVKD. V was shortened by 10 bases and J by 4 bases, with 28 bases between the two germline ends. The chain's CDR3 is CATAEAGGRVGGTEAFF. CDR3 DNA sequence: TGTGCCACCGCCGAGGCAGGAGGGAGGGTAGGGGGCACTGAAGCTTTCTTT.

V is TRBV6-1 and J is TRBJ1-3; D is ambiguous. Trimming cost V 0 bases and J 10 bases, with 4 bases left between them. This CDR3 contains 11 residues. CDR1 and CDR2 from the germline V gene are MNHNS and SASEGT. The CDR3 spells CASSEAQTIYF. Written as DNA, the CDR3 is TGTGCCAGCAGTGAAGCCCAGACCATATATTTT.

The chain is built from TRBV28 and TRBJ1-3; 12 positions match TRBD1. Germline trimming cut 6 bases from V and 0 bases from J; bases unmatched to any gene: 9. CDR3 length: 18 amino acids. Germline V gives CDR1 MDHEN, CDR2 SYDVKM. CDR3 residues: CASSGTGGRIYSGNTIYF. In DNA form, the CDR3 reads TGTGCCAGCAGCGGGACAGGGGGCCGAATTTACTCTGGAAACACCATATATTTT.

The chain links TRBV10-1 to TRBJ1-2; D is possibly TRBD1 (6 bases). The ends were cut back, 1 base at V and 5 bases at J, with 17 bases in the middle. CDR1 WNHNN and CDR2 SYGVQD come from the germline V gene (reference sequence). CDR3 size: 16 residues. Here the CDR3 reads CASSEYGQSPGYGYTF. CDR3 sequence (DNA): TGCGCCAGCAGTGAGTACGGACAGTCCCCGGGGTATGGCTACACCTTC.

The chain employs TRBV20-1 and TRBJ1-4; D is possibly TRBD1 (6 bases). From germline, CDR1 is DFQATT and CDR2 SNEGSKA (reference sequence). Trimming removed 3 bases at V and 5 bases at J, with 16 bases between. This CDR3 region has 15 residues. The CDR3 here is CSASERGAENEKLFF. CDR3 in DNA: TGCAGTGCTAGTGAGCGGGGGGCAGAAAATGAAAAACTGTTTTTT.